This is a list of T cell receptor beta chains from one sample in a study of cytomegalovirus exposure and HLA in healthy donors. Assay used: immunoSEQ multiplex PCR; TCRdb lists only in-frame clones, some missing. Of 180,000 or so clones in the sample, approximately 80% are singletons; the top ten hold about 2%. The specimen was PBMCs. Receptors originate from a woman aged 45-60 years in good health and CMV-seronegative. Each CDR3 is given with its conserved first and last residue. A D gene is named only where the DNA matches it firmly. Clone size, where shown, is once, few, many, or a class for clones that have expanded.

D gene	V gene	J gene	clone size	CDR3 protein	CDR3 DNA
TRBD1	TRBV9	TRBJ2-6	NA	CASSAARQGDISGANVLTF	TGTGCCAGCAGCGCAGCGCGACAGGGGGATATCTCTGGGGCCAACGTCCTGACTTTC
NA	TRBV25-1	TRBJ1-1	NA	CASSGYREGVNTEAFF	TGTGCCAGCAGTGGTTACAGGGAGGGGGTGAACACTGAAGCTTTCTTT
NA	TRBV6-1	TRBJ1-6	NA	CASSGQLNSPLHF	TGTGCCAGCAGTGGTCAGTTGAATTCACCCCTCCACTTT
TRBD1	TRBV19	TRBJ1-2	NA	CASSRKRAGGSSANYGYTF	TGTGCCAGTAGTAGGAAGAGGGCAGGGGGTTCTTCAGCTAACTATGGCTACACCTTC
TRBD1	TRBV10-1	TRBJ1-6	NA	CASSESDRDNSPLHF	TGCGCCAGCAGTGAGTCGGACAGGGATAATTCACCCCTCCACTTT
NA	TRBV7-2	TRBJ2-6	NA	CASSGEGVAGANVLTF	TGTGCCAGCAGCGGTGAGGGAGTGGCTGGGGCCAACGTCCTGACTTTC
NA	TRBV27	TRBJ2-1	NA	CASSLSGLLVHEQFF	TGTGCCAGCAGTTTGTCAGGGCTACTTGTCCATGAGCAGTTCTTC
NA	TRBV18	TRBJ1-2	once	CASSPQDNNYGYTF	TGTGCCAGCTCACCACAGGACAATAACTATGGCTACACCTTC
NA	TRBV28	TRBJ2-1	NA	CASITGNEQFF	TGTGCCAGCATTACAGGGAATGAGCAGTTCTTC
NA	TRBV6-5	TRBJ1-5	NA	CASINGQNQPQHF	TGTGCCAGCATAAACGGACAGAATCAGCCCCAGCATTTT
TRBD1	TRBV30	TRBJ1-5	NA	CAWSLGTGGSQPQHF	TGTGCCTGGAGTTTGGGGACAGGGGGTAGTCAGCCCCAGCATTTT
TRBD2	TRBV7-3	TRBJ2-7	NA	CASSLEGLGAYEQYF	TGTGCCAGCAGCTTAGAGGGACTAGGAGCTTACGAGCAGTACTTC
TRBD2	TRBV12-5	TRBJ2-5	NA	CASGPSGRAGETQYF	TGTGCTAGTGGTCCTAGCGGGAGGGCAGGGGAGACCCAGTACTTC
NA	TRBV4-2	TRBJ2-2	NA	CASSHRGLESGELFF	TGTGCCAGCAGCCACAGAGGACTGGAGTCCGGGGAGCTGTTTTTT
NA	TRBV28	TRBJ2-2	NA	CASSLTGSNTGELFF	TGTGCCAGCAGTCTGACAGGATCGAACACCGGGGAGCTGTTTTTT
NA	TRBV4-3	TRBJ2-7	NA	CASSQDMTGLYEQYF	TGCGCCAGCAGCCAAGATATGACAGGTCTCTACGAGCAGTACTTC
NA	TRBV5-4	TRBJ1-1	NA	CASSLGQSRTEAFF	TGTGCCAGCAGCTTGGGACAGTCCCGCACTGAAGCTTTCTTT
TRBD2	TRBV2	TRBJ2-7	NA	CASSQALLAGSYEQYF	TGTGCCAGCAGCCAAGCGCTTCTAGCGGGGAGCTACGAGCAGTACTTC
NA	TRBV11-2	TRBJ2-7	NA	CASSSAGRGEQYF	TGTGCCAGCAGCTCCGCCGGCAGGGGCGAGCAGTACTTC
NA	TRBV5-6	TRBJ1-1	NA	CASSWPTGNTEAFF	TGTGCCAGCAGCTGGCCGACAGGGAACACTGAAGCTTTCTTT
NA	TRBV28	TRBJ2-7	few	CASSSLGGASYEQYF	TGTGCCAGCAGTTCCCTGGGGGGGGCGAGCTACGAGCAGTACTTC
TRBD1	TRBV5-1	TRBJ2-7	few	CASSLASVGTGSHEQYF	TGCGCCAGCAGCTTGGCCTCTGTCGGGACAGGGTCTCACGAGCAGTACTTC
NA	TRBV28	TRBJ1-4	NA	CASSPAGATNEKLFF	TGTGCCAGCAGTCCCGCAGGGGCAACTAATGAAAAACTGTTTTTT
TRBD1	TRBV9	TRBJ2-7	few	CASSVAGGGRSYEQYF	TGTGCCAGCAGCGTCGCAGGGGGTGGACGCTCCTACGAGCAGTACTTC
TRBD2	TRBV4-2	TRBJ2-7	NA	CASSQDPLAANYEQYF	TGTGCCAGCAGCCAAGATCCCCTAGCGGCCAACTACGAGCAGTACTTC
TRBD1	TRBV5-1	TRBJ1-1	few	CASGKGARENTEAFF	TGCGCCAGCGGAAAGGGGGCGCGAGAGAACACTGAAGCTTTCTTT
TRBD1	TRBV19	TRBJ1-1	once	CASSPRTGGLVTEAFF	TGTGCCAGTAGTCCCCGGACAGGGGGTTTAGTAACTGAAGCTTTCTTT
TRBD2	TRBV7-2	TRBJ2-1	NA	CASSLGLAGGYGYNEQFF	TGTGCCAGCAGCCTGGGACTAGCGGGAGGTTATGGCTACAATGAGCAGTTCTTC
TRBD1	TRBV9	TRBJ2-7	few	CASSVQGTGVPYEQYF	TGTGCCAGCAGCGTACAAGGGACAGGGGTCCCCTACGAGCAGTACTTC
NA	TRBV28	TRBJ2-2	NA	CASSPLGVVMGTGELFF	TGTGCCAGCAGCCCCCTCGGGGTAGTCATGGGCACCGGGGAGCTGTTTTTT
TRBD1	TRBV27	TRBJ1-2	NA	CASSLTGGQGYTF	TGTGCCAGCAGCCTCACAGGGGGCCAGGGCTACACCTTC
NA	TRBV15	TRBJ1-3	NA	CATSRDSTSGNTIYF	TGTGCCACCAGCAGAGATTCTACCTCTGGAAACACCATATATTTT
TRBD1	TRBV6-6	TRBJ1-1	NA	CASGRQGVEAFF	TGTGCCAGCGGCCGACAGGGGGTTGAAGCTTTCTTT
TRBD1	TRBV6-5	TRBJ1-6	NA	CASSADRGMDSPLHF	TGTGCCAGCAGTGCCGACAGGGGCATGGATTCACCCCTCCACTTT
TRBD1	TRBV7-9	TRBJ2-2	NA	CASSPPTDRGPKGLFF	TGTGCCAGCAGCCCCCCCACGGACAGGGGGCCAAAGGGGCTGTTTTTT
NA	TRBV18	TRBJ2-3	NA	CASSRTHADTDTQYF	TGTGCCAGCTCAAGGACACACGCCGACACAGATACGCAGTATTTT
NA	TRBV5-1	TRBJ2-3	NA	CASSTTVTDTQYF	TGCGCCAGCAGCACGACTGTCACAGATACGCAGTATTTT
NA	TRBV9	TRBJ2-2	NA	CASTNEVRTGPGNTGELFF	TGTGCCAGCACCAACGAGGTTAGGACTGGACCAGGGAACACCGGGGAGCTGTTTTTT
NA	TRBV15	TRBJ2-7	NA	CATSRAGSLSYEQYF	TGTGCCACCAGCAGGGCGGGCAGCCTCTCCTACGAGCAGTACTTC
TRBD1	TRBV13	TRBJ2-1	NA	CASSLRGQGRNEQFF	TGTGCCAGCAGCTTAAGGGGACAGGGGCGGAATGAGCAGTTCTTC
NA	TRBV28	TRBJ2-7	NA	CASSLVARANEQYF	TGTGCCAGCAGTTTAGTAGCCAGGGCGAACGAGCAGTACTTC
TRBD2	TRBV15	TRBJ2-3	NA	CATSGLAGGHWTDTQYF	TGTGCCACCAGCGGACTAGCGGGGGGGCATTGGACAGATACGCAGTATTTT
TRBD1	TRBV27	TRBJ2-1	NA	CASSLREVRTGDHEQFF	TGTGCCAGCAGTTTGAGGGAGGTCCGGACAGGGGACCATGAGCAGTTCTTC
NA	TRBV4-1	TRBJ2-2	NA	CASSQDRDNWSGELFF	TGTGCCAGCAGCCAAGATCGGGACAATTGGTCCGGGGAGCTGTTTTTT
TRBD2	TRBV7-2	TRBJ2-2	NA	CASSDSGRVTGELFF	TGTGCCAGCAGCGATAGCGGGAGGGTCACCGGGGAGCTGTTTTTT
TRBD2	TRBV5-1	TRBJ2-1	NA	CASSQISGSTRNEQFF	TGCGCCAGCAGCCAAATCAGCGGGAGCACGCGGAATGAGCAGTTCTTC
TRBD1	TRBV27	TRBJ1-5	NA	CASSPIGTGHQPQHF	TGTGCCAGCAGCCCCATTGGGACAGGCCATCAGCCCCAGCATTTT
TRBD2	TRBV7-8	TRBJ2-3	NA	CASTKQLAGGTSTDTQYF	TGTGCCAGCACCAAACAACTAGCGGGGGGTACTAGCACAGATACGCAGTATTTT
TRBD2	TRBV27	TRBJ2-3	NA	CASSLTGLAGGLDTQYF	TGTGCCAGCAGTTTAACGGGACTAGCGGGGGGGTTGGATACGCAGTATTTT
TRBD1	TRBV15	TRBJ1-6	NA	CANLQGTDSPLHF	TGTGCCAACCTACAGGGGACCGACTCACCCCTCCACTTT
TRBD2	TRBV7-3	TRBJ2-3	NA	CASSLAGATDTQYF	TGTGCCAGCAGCCTAGCGGGAGCGACAGATACGCAGTATTTT
TRBD1	TRBV7-7	TRBJ2-7	NA	CASSTGQGINYEQYF	TGTGCCAGCAGCACCGGACAGGGGATAAACTACGAGCAGTACTTC
TRBD1	TRBV6-5	TRBJ1-1	NA	CASSYGNRGANTEAFF	TGTGCCAGCAGTTACGGCAACAGGGGCGCAAACACTGAAGCTTTCTTT
TRBD2	TRBV6-5	TRBJ2-7	once	CASSPTAGGSYEQYF	TGTGCCAGCAGCCCCACCGCCGGGGGGAGCTACGAGCAGTACTTC
NA	TRBV7-8	TRBJ1-1	few	CASSLVGGFGNTEAFF	TGTGCCAGCAGCTTAGTCGGGGGGTTCGGCAACACTGAAGCTTTCTTT